This T cell receptor beta chain was found in a study of T cell responses to AZD1222 COVID-19 vaccine. Here immunoSEQ multiplex PCR was the method, and the copy in TCRdb shows in-frame clones only, minus some. The repertoire has 130,000 or so clones, 90% of them found once; the top ten carry 7.2%. Study-wide results and caveats: Reportedly, nearly half of unique spike TCRs recognized epitopes outside B.1.351/B.1.1.7 mutations. Every sample of the repertoires postdated the peak T cell response. Females outnumbered males among donors, who were mostly white British; clonal diversity was possibly underestimated. At baseline, just five to seven AZD1222 recipients tested seropositive.

On this clone: Its specificity is unknown.

Trimming left V 5 bases short and J 8 bases short, with 16 bases between. CDR1 SEHNR and CDR2 FQNEAQ come from the germline V gene (reference sequence). The CDR3 is 14 amino acids. The material was peripheral blood, obtained on day 0 of AZD1222 vaccination. The rearrangement uses TRBV7-9 and TRBJ2-1; D is possibly TRBD1 or TRBD2 (5 bases each). The receptor was isolated from an adult in good health. The CDR3, as DNA: TGTGCCAGCAGCCTCCGGGACCTCCAAGATGAGCAGTTCTTC. The encoded protein is CASSLRDLQDEQFF. Together with reference TRBV7-9 and TRBJ2-1, the CDR3 gives the full variable domain: DTGVSQNPRHKITKRGQNVTFRCDPISEHNRLYWYRQTLGQGPEFLTYFQNEAQLEKSRLLSDRFSAERPKGSFSTLEIQRTEQGDSAMYLCASSLRDLQDEQFFGPGTRLTVL.